This T cell receptor (beta chain) was captured in a study of blood T cells in healthy people across ages. A second PCR of about 7 to 11 cycles used a sample-barcoded 5' primer and a J-beta primer mix. Each TCR beta cDNA got a 12-nucleotide random molecular identifier. MiXCR, applied by TCRdb to the 5' RACE reads, yields one record per CDR3 protein. This sample has more than 600,000 distinct CDR3 sequences, with more than 20% found just once. With 6 bases removed from V and 1 base from J, the gap between germline ends came to 10 bases. The CDR3 has 13 residues. The germline CDR1 and CDR2 sequences are MNHEY and SVGEGT. The data were also submitted as part of a second study, on T cells of mothers and their children. According to that study: The study found slightly higher but non-significant overlap in related versus unrelated mother-child pairs. At a sensitivity of around 91 clones per million clonotypes, no persistent microchimeric T cell clones appeared.

The material sequenced was blood. The sequence was obtained from a boy aged 5 to 17 in good health. The chain combines TRBV6-2 or TRBV6-3 with TRBJ2-7; D may be TRBD2 (6 bases). The CDR3 protein is CASRATSSYEQYF. CDR3 nucleotide sequence: TGTGCCAGCAGGGCGACTAGTTCCTACGAGCAGTACTTC.